The rows below give T cell receptor beta chains drawn from one sample of a study of blood T cell repertoires in COVID-19. Here immunoSEQ multiplex PCR was the method, and the copy in TCRdb shows in-frame clones only, minus some. The data hold about 71,000 clones, with 85% to 90% observed a single time. Sequencing was performed on peripheral blood. These receptors all come from a man over 45 with active COVID-19. CDR3s include the opening cysteine and the closing phenylalanine or tryptophan. D genes are given only for firm matches. Expanded clones are given a class, and other clones once, few, many or no size at all.

j_call clone_size cdr3_length v_call d_call cdr3_nt cdr3_aa
TRBJ2-1 - 14 TRBV7-9 TRBD2 TGTGCCAGCAGCTTAGTCCCGGGGGGGAATGAGCAGTTCTTC CASSLVPGGNEQFF
TRBJ1-5 - 15 TRBV5-8 - TGTGCCAGCAGTGTTGGACAGAAAGTAAATCAGCCCCAGCATTTT CASSVGQKVNQPQHF
TRBJ1-6 - 14 TRBV3-1/TRBV3-2 - TGTGCCAGTCGAGGCACGAGGTCTCATTCACCCCTCCACTTT CASRGTRSHSPLHF
TRBJ2-7 - 15 TRBV6-5 TRBD1 TGTGCCAGCAGTTCCACCGGGACAGGATCCTACGAGCAGTACTTC CASSSTGTGSYEQYF
TRBJ1-4 - 14 TRBV5-1 - TGCGCCAGCAGCATACAGGGAAGAGGAGAAAAACTGTTTTTT CASSIQGRGEKLFF
TRBJ2-5 - 13 TRBV24-1 TRBD1 TGTGCCACCAGTGAGGTACAGGGGTCGACCCAGTACTTC CATSEVQGSTQYF
TRBJ1-2 - 15 TRBV9 TRBD1 TGTGCCAGCAGCGTAGGAGGGGGCGCGGACTATGGCTACACCTTC CASSVGGGADYGYTF
TRBJ1-5 - 15 TRBV2 - TGTGCCAGCAGCCGGACCGGGGGTACCAATCAGCCCCAGCATTTT CASSRTGGTNQPQHF
TRBJ2-1 once 11 TRBV12-1 - TGTGCCAGCTTAGCGGGAGCTGAGCAGTTCTTC CASLAGAEQFF
TRBJ2-3 - 11 TRBV7-9 - TGTGCCAGCAGCCGTACAGATACGCAGTATTTT CASSRTDTQYF
TRBJ2-1 - 16 TRBV5-3 TRBD2 TGTGCCAGAAGCTTGGTACACCTAGCGGGATTTGATGAGCAGTTCTTC CARSLVHLAGFDEQFF
TRBJ1-4 few 14 TRBV5-4 - TGTGCCAGCACCAACCGCGCCCAGGGCGAAAAACTGTTTTTT CASTNRAQGEKLFF
TRBJ2-3 - 14 TRBV7-2 TRBD2 TGTGCCAGCGCGCCGGGGGGGGCTGGGGATACGCAGTATTTT CASAPGGAGDTQYF
TRBJ1-6 - 15 TRBV11-2 - TGTGCCAGCAGCTTAGTCAGCGAAAATAATTCACCCCTCCACTTT CASSLVSENNSPLHF
TRBJ2-5 - 11 TRBV20-1 - TGCAGTGCTAGAGTCCTGGAGACCCAGTACTTC CSARVLETQYF
TRBJ1-1 - 17 TRBV6-2/TRBV6-3 TRBD1 TGTGCCAGCAGTTACCTAACAGGACAGGGTGCGAACACTGAAGCTTTCTTT CASSYLTGQGANTEAFF
TRBJ2-3 once 13 TRBV10-3 - TGTGCCATCAGTGCTAGCAGCCCAGATACGCAGTATTTT CAISASSPDTQYF
TRBJ2-1 - 15 TRBV6-5 TRBD2 TGTGCCAGCAGTTTTCCAGGCGGGAGAGGCAATGAGCAGTTCTTC CASSFPGGRGNEQFF
TRBJ2-7 - 15 TRBV18 - TGTGCCAGCTCACCACCGTGGACAGCCCCTAACGAGCAGTACTTC CASSPPWTAPNEQYF
TRBJ1-3 many 18 TRBV19 - TGTGCCAGTTCTGGGGCCAACCGAGTGAAGGAATCCGGAAACACCATATATTTT CASSGANRVKESGNTIYF
TRBJ1-5 - 14 TRBV18 TRBD1 TGTGCCAGCCGGGGACAGAATAGCAATCAGCCCCAGCATTTT CASRGQNSNQPQHF
TRBJ1-5 once 13 TRBV7-8 - TGTGCCAGCAGTCTTCGCGGCAATCAGCCCCAGCATTTT CASSLRGNQPQHF
TRBJ2-5 - 13 TRBV13 - TGTGCCAGCAGCTTCCAGACTCAAGAGACCCAGTACTTC CASSFQTQETQYF
TRBJ2-5 - 12 TRBV24-1 TRBD2 TGTGCCACCAGCGGGGGGGGAGAGACCCAGTACTTC CATSGGGETQYF
TRBJ1-2 - 11 TRBV20-1 - TGCAGTGCTAGTAGCGGGGATGGCTACACCTTC CSASSGDGYTF
TRBJ1-4 - 13 TRBV13 - TGTGCCAGCAGCTCTCTTCAGGGAGAAAAACTGTTTTTT CASSSLQGEKLFF
TRBJ2-2 - 14 TRBV5-4 - TGTGCCAGCAGACGTGAACAATCAGCCGGGGAGCTGTTTTTT CASRREQSAGELFF
TRBJ2-1 - 15 TRBV5-1 TRBD2 TGCGCCAGCAGCCGGGAGGGGGTAGCCGACAATGAGCAGTTCTTC CASSREGVADNEQFF
TRBJ2-3 - 14 TRBV3-1/TRBV3-2 TRBD2 TGTGCCAGCAGCCGAAGCGGGGGGCGAGATACGCAGTATTTT CASSRSGGRDTQYF
TRBJ2-1 - 13 TRBV5-4 TRBD2 TGTGCCAGCAACGCGGGGGACTACAATGAGCAGTTCTTC CASNAGDYNEQFF
TRBJ2-1 - 16 TRBV3-1/TRBV3-2 - TGTGCCAGCAGCCTACCCCGCCAGCGGAATCACAATGAGCAGTTCTTC CASSLPRQRNHNEQFF
TRBJ1-4 - 16 TRBV6-1 TRBD1 TGTGCCAGCAGTGTCGGGACAGGGGCAACTAATGAAAAACTGTTTTTT CASSVGTGATNEKLFF
TRBJ1-5 - 15 TRBV4-1 TRBD1 TGCGCCAGCAGCCGGGGACAGGGTAAGCTTCAGCCCCAGCATTTT CASSRGQGKLQPQHF
TRBJ2-2 - 14 TRBV30 TRBD1 TGTGCCTGGAGGCGCCAGGGGGCGCCTGGGGAGCTGTTTTTT CAWRRQGAPGELFF
TRBJ1-1 once 17 TRBV12-5 - - CASGLDKAIASNTEAFF
TRBJ2-7 - 15 TRBV6-5 TRBD1 TGTGCCAGCAGTTACTCCCCGCAGGGGGCATACGAGCAGTACTTC CASSYSPQGAYEQYF
TRBJ1-1 - 18 TRBV5-1 - TGCGCCAGCAGCCTAGACCTCCTACGGACGGACTCGGACCCTGAAGCTTTCTTT CASSLDLLRTDSDPEAFF
TRBJ2-5 - 17 TRBV12-5 TRBD2 TGTGCTAGTGGTTTGGTCGCCCGCCCGGGGGGTAGGGAGACCCAGTACTTC CASGLVARPGGRETQYF
TRBJ2-1 - 16 TRBV3-1/TRBV3-2 TRBD2 TGTGCCAGCAGCCAAAGACTAGCGGGGGTCTACAATGAGCAGTTCTTC CASSQRLAGVYNEQFF
TRBJ2-5 once 13 TRBV2 - TGTGCCAGCAGGGGAGGAGTTAGTGAGACCCAGTACTTC CASRGGVSETQYF
TRBJ2-7 - 14 TRBV7-9 - TGTGCCAGCAGCTTAGCGAATTACGGAGACGAGCAGTACTTC CASSLANYGDEQYF
TRBJ2-5 - 13 TRBV7-2 - TGTGCCAGCAGCTTAGGTCAGCAAGAGACCCAGTACTTC CASSLGQQETQYF
TRBJ1-2 - 14 TRBV6-1 - TGTGCCAGCAGTGAATTGACCCTCGGGAATGGCTACACCTTC CASSELTLGNGYTF
TRBJ2-3 - 18 TRBV5-1 TRBD2 TGCGCCAGCAGCAAACTTGGTGATAGGGACTATCTCACAGATACGCAGTATTTT CASSKLGDRDYLTDTQYF
TRBJ2-1 few 12 TRBV5-1 - TGCGCCAGTCGGGCGGAGGTAGGGGAGCAGTTCTTC CASRAEVGEQFF
TRBJ2-7 - 15 TRBV27 TRBD2 TGTGCCAGCAGGTTAAAATTGGGGGGGTCCTACGAGCAGTACTTC CASRLKLGGSYEQYF
TRBJ1-5 - 13 TRBV12-3/TRBV12-4 - TGTGCCAGCAGTTTTATTGGCAATCAGCCCCAGCATTTT CASSFIGNQPQHF
TRBJ2-7 - 15 TRBV5-4 TRBD2 TGTGCCAGCAGTCCCGGGACTAGTTCCTCCTACGAGCAGTACTTC CASSPGTSSSYEQYF
TRBJ2-1 - 15 TRBV3-1/TRBV3-2 - TGTGCCAGCAGCCAAGAATATAGGGGGGGCGATGAGCAGTTCTTC CASSQEYRGGDEQFF
TRBJ2-7 - 15 TRBV7-8 TRBD2 TGTGCCAGCAGCTTATCAGCGGGGGGGCTCTACGAGCAGTACTTC CASSLSAGGLYEQYF
TRBJ1-1 - 20 TRBV11-3 TRBD1 TGTGCCAGCAGCTTAGATCCTCCCCTACGAACAGGGGTGAGCGGAACTGAAGCTTTCTTT CASSLDPPLRTGVSGTEAFF
TRBJ1-2 - 16 TRBV29-1 - TGCAGCGTTGATAACGTTAGTTTGACAGCCGGCTATGGCTACACCTTC CSVDNVSLTAGYGYTF
TRBJ2-3 - 16 TRBV21-1 - TGTGCCAGCAGCACCCGACAGCCGCCAAGCACAGATACGCAGTATTTT CASSTRQPPSTDTQYF
TRBJ2-1 - 17 TRBV6-4 TRBD1 TGTGCCAACTTATCCCGGGACAGGGGGCGCGGGTACAATGAGCAGTTCTTC CANLSRDRGRGYNEQFF